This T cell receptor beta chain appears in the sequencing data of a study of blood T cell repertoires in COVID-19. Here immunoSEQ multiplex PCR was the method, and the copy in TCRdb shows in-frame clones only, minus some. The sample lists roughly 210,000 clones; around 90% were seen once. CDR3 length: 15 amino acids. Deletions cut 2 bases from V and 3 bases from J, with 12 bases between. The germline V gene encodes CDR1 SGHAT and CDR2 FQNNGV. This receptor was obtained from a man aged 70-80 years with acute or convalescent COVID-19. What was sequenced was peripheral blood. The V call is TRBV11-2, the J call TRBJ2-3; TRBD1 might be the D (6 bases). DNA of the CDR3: TGTGCCAGCAGCTTAAATCAGGGGCGAACAGATACGCAGTATTTT. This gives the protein CASSLNQGRTDTQYF.